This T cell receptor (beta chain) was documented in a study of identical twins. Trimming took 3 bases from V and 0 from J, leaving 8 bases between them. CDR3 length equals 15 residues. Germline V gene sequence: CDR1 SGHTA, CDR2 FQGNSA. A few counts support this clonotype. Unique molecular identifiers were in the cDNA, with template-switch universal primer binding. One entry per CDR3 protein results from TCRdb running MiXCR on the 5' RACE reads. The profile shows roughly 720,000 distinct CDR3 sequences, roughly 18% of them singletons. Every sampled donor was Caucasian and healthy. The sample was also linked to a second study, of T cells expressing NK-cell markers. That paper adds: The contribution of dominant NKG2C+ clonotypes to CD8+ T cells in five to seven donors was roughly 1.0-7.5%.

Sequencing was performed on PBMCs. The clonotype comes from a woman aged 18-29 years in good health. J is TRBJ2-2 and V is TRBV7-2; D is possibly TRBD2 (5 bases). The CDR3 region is CASSLRGTNTGELFF. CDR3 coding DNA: TGTGCCAGCAGCTTGAGAGGGACGAACACCGGGGAGCTGTTTTTT.